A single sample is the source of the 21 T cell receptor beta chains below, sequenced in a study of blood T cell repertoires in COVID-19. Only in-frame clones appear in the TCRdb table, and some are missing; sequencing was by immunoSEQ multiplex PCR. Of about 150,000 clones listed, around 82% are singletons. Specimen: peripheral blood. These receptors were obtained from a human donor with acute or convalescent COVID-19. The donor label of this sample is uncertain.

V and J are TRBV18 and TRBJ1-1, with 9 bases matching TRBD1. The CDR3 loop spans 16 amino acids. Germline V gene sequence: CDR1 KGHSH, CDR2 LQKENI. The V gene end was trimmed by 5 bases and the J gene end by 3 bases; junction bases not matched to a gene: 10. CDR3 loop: CASSLQGATADTEAFF. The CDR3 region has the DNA TGTGCCAGCTCATTACAGGGGGCTACGGCGGACACTGAAGCTTTCTTT. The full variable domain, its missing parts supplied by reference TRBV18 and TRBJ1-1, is NAGVMQNPRHLVRRRGQEARLRCSPMKGHSHVYWYRQLPEEGLKFMVYLQKENIIDESGMPKERFSAEFPKEGPSILRIQQVVRGDSAAYFCASSLQGATADTEAFFGQGTRLTVV.

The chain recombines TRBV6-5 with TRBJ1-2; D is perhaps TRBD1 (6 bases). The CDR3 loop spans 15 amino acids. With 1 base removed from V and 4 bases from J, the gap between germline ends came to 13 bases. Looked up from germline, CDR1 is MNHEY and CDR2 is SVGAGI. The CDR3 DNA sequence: TGTGCCAGCAGTTACTTGGGGGGGCACGGCTATGGCTACACCTTC. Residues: CASSYLGGHGYGYTF.

The CDR3 loop is CSVEDRDRGHGYTF. CDR3 in DNA: TGCAGCGTTGAAGATAGGGACAGGGGGCATGGCTACACCTTC. The gene calls are TRBV29-1 and TRBJ1-2; 12 bases are shared with TRBD1. The germline V gene has CDR1 SQVTM and CDR2 ANQGSEA. V shed 0 bases, J shed 6 bases, and the junction held 2 bases outside the gene matches. The CDR3 consists of 14 residues.

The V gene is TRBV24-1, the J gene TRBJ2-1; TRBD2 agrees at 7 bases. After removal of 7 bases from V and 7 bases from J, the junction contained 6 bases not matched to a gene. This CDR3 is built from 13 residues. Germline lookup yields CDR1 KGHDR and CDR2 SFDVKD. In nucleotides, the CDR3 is TGTGCCACCAGCAGCGGGGCGCTTAATGAGCAGTTCTTC. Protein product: CATSSGALNEQFF.

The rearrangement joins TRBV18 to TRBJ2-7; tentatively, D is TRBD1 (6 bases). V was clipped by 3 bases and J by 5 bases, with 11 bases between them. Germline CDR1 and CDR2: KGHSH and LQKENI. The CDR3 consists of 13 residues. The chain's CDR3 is CASSPDSANEQYF. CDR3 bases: TGTGCCAGCTCACCGGACAGTGCAAACGAGCAGTACTTC.

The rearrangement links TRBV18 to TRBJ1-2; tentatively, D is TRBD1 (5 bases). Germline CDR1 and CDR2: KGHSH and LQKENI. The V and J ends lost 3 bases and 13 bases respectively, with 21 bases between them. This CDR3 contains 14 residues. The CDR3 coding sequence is TGTGCCAGCTCACCCCCCGTTACCACAGGTCCTGCCACCTTC. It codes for CASSPPVTTGPATF. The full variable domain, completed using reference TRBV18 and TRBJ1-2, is NAGVMQNPRHLVRRRGQEARLRCSPMKGHSHVYWYRQLPEEGLKFMVYLQKENIIDESGMPKERFSAEFPKEGPSILRIQQVVRGDSAAYFCASSPPVTTGPATFGSGTRLTVV.

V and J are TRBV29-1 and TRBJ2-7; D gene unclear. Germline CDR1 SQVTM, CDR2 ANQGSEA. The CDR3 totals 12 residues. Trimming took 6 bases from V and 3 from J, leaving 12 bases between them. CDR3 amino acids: CSVVVAGYEQYF. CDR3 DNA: TGCAGCGTCGTCGTTGCAGGCTACGAGCAGTACTTC.

DNA for the CDR3: TGTGCCAGCAGTTACGGGTTGTCCGGAGGGTTTTACACTGAAGCTTTCTTT. The encoded protein is CASSYGLSGGFYTEAFF. V usage is TRBV6-2 or TRBV6-3 and J usage is TRBJ1-1; D remains ambiguous. CDR3 length equals 17 residues. The V gene's germline CDR1 is MNHEY and CDR2 SVGEGT. Trimming took 2 bases from V and 3 from J, leaving 19 bases between them.

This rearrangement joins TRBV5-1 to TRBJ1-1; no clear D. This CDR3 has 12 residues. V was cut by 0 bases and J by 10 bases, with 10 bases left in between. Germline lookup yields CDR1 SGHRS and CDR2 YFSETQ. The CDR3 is CASSLEAGRAFF. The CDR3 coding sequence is TGCGCCAGCAGCTTGGAGGCGGGGAGAGCTTTCTTT.

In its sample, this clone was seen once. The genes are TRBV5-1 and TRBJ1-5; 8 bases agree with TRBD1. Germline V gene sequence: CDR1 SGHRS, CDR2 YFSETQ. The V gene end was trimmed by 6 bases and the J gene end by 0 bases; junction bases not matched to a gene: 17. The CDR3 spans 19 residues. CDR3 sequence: CASTPPKRTGTYSNQPQHF. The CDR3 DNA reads TGCGCCAGCACTCCCCCGAAAAGGACAGGGACTTATAGCAATCAGCCCCAGCATTTT.

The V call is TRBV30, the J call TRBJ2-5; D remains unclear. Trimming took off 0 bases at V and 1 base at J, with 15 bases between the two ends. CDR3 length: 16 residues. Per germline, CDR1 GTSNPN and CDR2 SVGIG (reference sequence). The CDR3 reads CAWSVFMRSPQETQYF. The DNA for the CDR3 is TGTGCCTGGAGTGTATTCATGCGATCACCCCAAGAGACCCAGTACTTC.

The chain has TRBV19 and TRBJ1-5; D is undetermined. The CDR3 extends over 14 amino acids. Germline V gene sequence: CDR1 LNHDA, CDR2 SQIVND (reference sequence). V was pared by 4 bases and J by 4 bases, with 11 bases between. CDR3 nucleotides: TGTGCCAGTAGTAGGAGCAGAACAAATCAGCCCCAGCATTTT. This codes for CASSRSRTNQPQHF.

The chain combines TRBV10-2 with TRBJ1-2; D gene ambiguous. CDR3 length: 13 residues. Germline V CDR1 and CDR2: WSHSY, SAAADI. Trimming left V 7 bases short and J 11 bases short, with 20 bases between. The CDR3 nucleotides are TGCGCCAGCACAAACTCAGGACGCCGAGGGTACACCTTC. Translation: CASTNSGRRGYTF.

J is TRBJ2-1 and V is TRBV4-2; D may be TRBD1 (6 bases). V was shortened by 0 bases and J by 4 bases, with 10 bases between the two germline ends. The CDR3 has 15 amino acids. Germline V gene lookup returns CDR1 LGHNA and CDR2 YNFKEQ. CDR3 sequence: CASSQDEDSYNEQFF. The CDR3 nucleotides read TGTGCCAGCAGCCAAGATGAGGACAGTTACAATGAGCAGTTCTTC.

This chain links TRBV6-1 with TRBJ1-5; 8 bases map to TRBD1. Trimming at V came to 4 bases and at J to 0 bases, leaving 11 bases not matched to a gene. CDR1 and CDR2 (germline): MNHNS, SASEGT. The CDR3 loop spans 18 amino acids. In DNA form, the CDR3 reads TGTGCCAGCAGTGCATTACCCAACAGGGGGAATAGCAATCAGCCCCAGCATTTT. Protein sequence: CASSALPNRGNSNQPQHF.

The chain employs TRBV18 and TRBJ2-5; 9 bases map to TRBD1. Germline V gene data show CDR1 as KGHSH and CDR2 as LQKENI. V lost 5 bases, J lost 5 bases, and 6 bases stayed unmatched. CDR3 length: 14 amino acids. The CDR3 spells CASSLGQGRETQYF. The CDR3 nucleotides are TGTGCCAGCTCATTGGGACAGGGCCGGGAGACCCAGTACTTC.

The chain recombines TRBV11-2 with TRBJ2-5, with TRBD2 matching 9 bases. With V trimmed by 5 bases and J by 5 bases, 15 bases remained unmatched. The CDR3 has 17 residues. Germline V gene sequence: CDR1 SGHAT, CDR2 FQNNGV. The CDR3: CASSTRPLAGSGETQYF. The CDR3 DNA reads TGTGCCAGCAGCACCAGACCGCTAGCGGGGTCCGGGGAGACCCAGTACTTC. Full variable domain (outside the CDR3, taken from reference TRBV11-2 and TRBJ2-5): EAGVAQSPRYKIIEKRQSVAFWCNPISGHATLYWYQQILGQGPKLLIQFQNNGVVDDSQLPKDRFSAERLKGVDSTLKIQPAKLEDSAVYLCASSTRPLAGSGETQYFGPGTRLLVL.

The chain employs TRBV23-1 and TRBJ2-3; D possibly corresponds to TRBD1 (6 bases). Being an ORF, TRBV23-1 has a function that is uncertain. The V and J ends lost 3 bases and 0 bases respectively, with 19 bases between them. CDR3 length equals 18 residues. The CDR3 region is CASSQKAGANDSTDTQYF. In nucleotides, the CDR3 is TGCGCCAGCAGTCAGAAGGCAGGGGCTAATGATAGCACAGATACGCAGTATTTT.

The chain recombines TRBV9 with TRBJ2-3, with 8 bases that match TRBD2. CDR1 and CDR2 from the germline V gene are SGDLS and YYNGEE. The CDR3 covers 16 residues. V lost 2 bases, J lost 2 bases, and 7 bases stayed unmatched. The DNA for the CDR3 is TGTGCCAGCAGCGTGACGGGGGGGCTAAACACAGATACGCAGTATTTT. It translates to CASSVTGGLNTDTQYF. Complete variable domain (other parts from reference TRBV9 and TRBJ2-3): DSGVTQTPKHLITATGQRVTLRCSPRSGDLSVYWYQQSLDQGLQFLIQYYNGEERAKGNILERFSAQQFPDLHSELNLSSLELGDSALYFCASSVTGGLNTDTQYFGPGTRLTVL.

CDR3 nucleotides: TGTGCCATCAGTGAGTCAGGGACAGGTCGCTCTGGGGCCAACGTCCTGACTTTC. Protein product: CAISESGTGRSGANVLTF. V gene TRBV10-3 combines with J gene TRBJ2-6; 8 bases match TRBD1. CDR1 ENHRY and CDR2 SYGVKD come from the germline V gene. The CDR3 has 18 residues. With V trimmed by 0 bases and J by 0 bases, 4 bases remained unmatched.

Here the CDR3 DNA reads TGTGCCAGCAGTTTTACAGCGGTTAATTCACCCCTCCACTTT. Protein product: CASSFTAVNSPLHF. The V and J genes are TRBV7-6 and TRBJ1-6; the D is unclear. V was trimmed by 6 bases and J by 6 bases, leaving 12 bases between them. Germline V gene sequence: CDR1 SGHVS, CDR2 FNYEAQ. This CDR3 is built from 14 residues.